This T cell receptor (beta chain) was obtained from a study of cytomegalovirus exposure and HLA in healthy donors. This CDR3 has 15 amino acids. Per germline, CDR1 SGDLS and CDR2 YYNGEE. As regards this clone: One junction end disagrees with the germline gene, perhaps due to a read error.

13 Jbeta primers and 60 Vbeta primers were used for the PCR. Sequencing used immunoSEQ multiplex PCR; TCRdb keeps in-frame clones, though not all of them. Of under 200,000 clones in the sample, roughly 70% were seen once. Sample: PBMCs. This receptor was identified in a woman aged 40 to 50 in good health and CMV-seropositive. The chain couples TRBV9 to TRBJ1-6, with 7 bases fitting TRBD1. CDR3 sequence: CASSVGGTDNSPPHF. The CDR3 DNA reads TGTGCCAGCAGCGTAGGTGGGACAGATAATTCACCCCCCCACTTT.